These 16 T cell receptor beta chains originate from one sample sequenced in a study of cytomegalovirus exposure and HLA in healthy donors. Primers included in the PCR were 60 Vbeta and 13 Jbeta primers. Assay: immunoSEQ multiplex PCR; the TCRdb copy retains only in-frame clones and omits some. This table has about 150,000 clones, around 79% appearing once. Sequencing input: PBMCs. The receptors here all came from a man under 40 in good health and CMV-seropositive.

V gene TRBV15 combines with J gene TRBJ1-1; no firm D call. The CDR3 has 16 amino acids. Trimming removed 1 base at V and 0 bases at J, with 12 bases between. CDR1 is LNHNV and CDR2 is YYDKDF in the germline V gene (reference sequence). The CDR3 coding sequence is TGTGCCACCAGCAGAGGTTACGACACATTGAACACTGAAGCTTTCTTT. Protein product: CATSRGYDTLNTEAFF.

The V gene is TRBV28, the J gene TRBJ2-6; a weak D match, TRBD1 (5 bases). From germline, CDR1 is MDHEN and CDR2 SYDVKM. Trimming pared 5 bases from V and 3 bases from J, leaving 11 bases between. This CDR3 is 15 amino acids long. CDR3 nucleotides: TGTGCCAGCAGTCCCCACACAGGTGGGGCCAACGTCCTGACTTTC. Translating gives CASSPHTGGANVLTF.

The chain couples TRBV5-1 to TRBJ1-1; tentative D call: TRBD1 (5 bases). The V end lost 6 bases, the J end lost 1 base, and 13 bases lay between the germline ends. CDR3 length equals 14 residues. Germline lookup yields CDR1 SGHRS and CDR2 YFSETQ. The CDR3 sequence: CASTPSGANTEAFF. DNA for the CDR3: TGCGCCAGCACCCCGAGCGGGGCGAACACTGAAGCTTTCTTT.

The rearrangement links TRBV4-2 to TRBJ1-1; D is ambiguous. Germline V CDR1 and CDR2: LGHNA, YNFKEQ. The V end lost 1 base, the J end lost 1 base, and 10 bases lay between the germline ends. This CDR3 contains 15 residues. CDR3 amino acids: CASSQGGLKNTEAFF. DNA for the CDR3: TGTGCCAGCAGCCAAGGTGGACTAAAGAACACTGAAGCTTTCTTT.

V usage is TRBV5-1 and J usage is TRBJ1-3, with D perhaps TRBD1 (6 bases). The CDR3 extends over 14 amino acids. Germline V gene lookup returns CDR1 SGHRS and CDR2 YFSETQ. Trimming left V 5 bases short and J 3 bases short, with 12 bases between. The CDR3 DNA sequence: TGCGCCAGCAGAGGGGGAAATTTTGGAAACACCATATATTTT. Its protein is CASRGGNFGNTIYF.

Written as DNA, the CDR3 is TGTGCCAGCAGCCATCCTGGAGGGTCGGGATATGGCTACACCTTC. Its protein product is CASSHPGGSGYGYTF. The J gene is TRBJ1-2, the V gene TRBV4-2, with no clear D. The germline V gene has CDR1 LGHNA and CDR2 YNFKEQ. This CDR3 spans 15 amino acids. V was cut by 3 bases and J by 5 bases, with 16 bases left in between.

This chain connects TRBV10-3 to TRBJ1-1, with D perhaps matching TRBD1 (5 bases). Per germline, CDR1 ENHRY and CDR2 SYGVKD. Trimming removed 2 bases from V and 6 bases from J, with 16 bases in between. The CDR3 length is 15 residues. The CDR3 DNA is TGTGCCATCAGTGAGCTCTCTGGGGGGTCAGCTGAAGCTTTCTTT. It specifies CAISELSGGSAEAFF.

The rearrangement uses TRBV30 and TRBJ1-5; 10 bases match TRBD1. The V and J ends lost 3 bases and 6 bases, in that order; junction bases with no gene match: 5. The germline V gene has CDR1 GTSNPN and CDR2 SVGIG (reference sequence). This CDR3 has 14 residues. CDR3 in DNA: TGTGCCTGGAGCTCGACAGGGGGCAGTCAGCCCCAGCATTTT. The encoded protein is CAWSSTGGSQPQHF.

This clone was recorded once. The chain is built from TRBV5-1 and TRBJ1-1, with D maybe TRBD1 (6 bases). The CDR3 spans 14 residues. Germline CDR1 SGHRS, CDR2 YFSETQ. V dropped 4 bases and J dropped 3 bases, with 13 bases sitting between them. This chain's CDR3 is CASSTGGADTEAFF. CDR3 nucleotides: TGCGCCAGCAGCACGGGGGGGGCGGACACTGAAGCTTTCTTT.

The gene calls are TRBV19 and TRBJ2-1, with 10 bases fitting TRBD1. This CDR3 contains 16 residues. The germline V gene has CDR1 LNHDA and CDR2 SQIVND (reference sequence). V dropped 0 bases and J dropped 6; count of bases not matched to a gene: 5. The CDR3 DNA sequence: TGTGCCAGTAGTATAGACGGGACAGGGGTGGGCAATGAGCAGTTCTTC. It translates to CASSIDGTGVGNEQFF.

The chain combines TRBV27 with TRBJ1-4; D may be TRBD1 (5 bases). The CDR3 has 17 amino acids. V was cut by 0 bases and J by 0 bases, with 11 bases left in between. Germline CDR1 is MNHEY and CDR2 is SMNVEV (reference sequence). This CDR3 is CASSLSWGLATNEKLFF. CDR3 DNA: TGTGCCAGCAGTTTATCCTGGGGACTTGCAACTAATGAAAAACTGTTTTTT.

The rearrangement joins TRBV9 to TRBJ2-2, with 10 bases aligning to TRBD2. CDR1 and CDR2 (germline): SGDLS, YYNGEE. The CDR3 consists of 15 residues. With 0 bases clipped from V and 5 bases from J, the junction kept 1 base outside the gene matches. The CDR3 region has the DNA TGTGCCAGCAGCGTAGCTAGCGGGGGTACCGGGGAGCTGTTTTTT. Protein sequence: CASSVASGGTGELFF.

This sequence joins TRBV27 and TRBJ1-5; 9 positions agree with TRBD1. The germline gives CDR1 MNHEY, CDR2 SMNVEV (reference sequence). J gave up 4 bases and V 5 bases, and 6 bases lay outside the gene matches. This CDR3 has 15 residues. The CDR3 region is CASSPEQGANQPQHF. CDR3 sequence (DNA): TGTGCCAGCAGTCCAGAACAGGGGGCTAATCAGCCCCAGCATTTT.

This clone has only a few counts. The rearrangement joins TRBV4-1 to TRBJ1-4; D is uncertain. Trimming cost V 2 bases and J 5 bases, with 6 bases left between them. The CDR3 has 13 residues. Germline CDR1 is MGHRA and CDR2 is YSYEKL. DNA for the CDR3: TGCGCCAGCAGCCAATGGCAAAATGAAAAACTGTTTTTT. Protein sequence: CASSQWQNEKLFF.

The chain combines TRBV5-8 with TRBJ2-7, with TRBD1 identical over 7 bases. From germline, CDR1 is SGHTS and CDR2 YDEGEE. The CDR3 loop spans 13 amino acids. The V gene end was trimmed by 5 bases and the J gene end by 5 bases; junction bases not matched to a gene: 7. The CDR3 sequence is CASRKGQAHEQYF. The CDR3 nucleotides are TGTGCCAGCAGAAAAGGACAGGCTCACGAGCAGTACTTC.

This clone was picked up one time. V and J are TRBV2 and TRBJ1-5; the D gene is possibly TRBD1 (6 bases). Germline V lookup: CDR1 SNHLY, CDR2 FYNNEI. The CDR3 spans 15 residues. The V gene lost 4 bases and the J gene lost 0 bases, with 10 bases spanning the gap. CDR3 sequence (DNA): TGTGCCAGCAGTGGGCAGGGGTATAGCAATCAGCCCCAGCATTTT. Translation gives CASSGQGYSNQPQHF.